This T cell receptor (beta chain) was identified during a study of T cell responses to AZD1222 COVID-19 vaccine. General study points: Recipients of AZD1222 seropositive at baseline numbered only 5 to 7. Donors were chiefly white British, with a greater number of females, and clonal diversity was perhaps underestimated.

Comments on this clone: The antigen remains unidentified.

Some clones are missing from TCRdb's copy, which holds only in-frame ones; the method was immunoSEQ multiplex PCR. The sample records roughly 82,000 clones, more than 75% being singletons. This CDR3 has 12 residues. Trimming removed 6 bases from V and 1 base from J, with 3 bases in between. Looked up from germline, CDR1 is KGHSH and CDR2 is LQKENI. The rearrangement links TRBV18 to TRBJ2-2; no clear D gene. This sample comprised peripheral blood, obtained on day 0 of AZD1222 vaccination. This receptor was taken from an adult in good health. CDR3 residues: CASSRNTGELFF. As DNA, the CDR3 is TGTGCCAGCTCCCGGAACACCGGGGAGCTGTTTTTT. Looking up the rest from reference TRBV18 and TRBJ2-2 gives the full variable domain: NAGVMQNPRHLVRRRGQEARLRCSPMKGHSHVYWYRQLPEEGLKFMVYLQKENIIDESGMPKERFSAEFPKEGPSILRIQQVVRGDSAAYFCASSRNTGELFFGEGSRLTVL.